Following are 32 T cell receptor beta chains from one sample sequenced in a study of neurological immune-mediated disorders. One entry per CDR3 protein, called by TCRdb with MiXCR from the 5' RACE reads. The top ten clones hold more than 2% of a sample with over 35,000 distinct CDR3 sequences, 3.5% to 4% of them seen once. The sample taken for sequencing was PBMCs. The receptors were gathered from a man aged 25 to 45 with multiple sclerosis.

The V gene is TRBV12-3 or TRBV12-4, the J gene TRBJ1-1; D remains unclear. Deletions cut 1 base from V and 7 bases from J, with 7 bases between. The CDR3 contains 12 residues. The CDR3 DNA sequence: TGTGCCAGCAGTTTAGGGGTTGGTGAAGCTTTCTTT. Amino acid sequence: CASSLGVGEAFF.

The count of this clonotype is one. A much larger clone is a single base away; this may be a read error. The chain employs TRBV6-5 and TRBJ2-7; D may be TRBD1 (5 bases). The CDR3 is made up of 11 amino acids. Germline V gene data show CDR1 as MNHEY and CDR2 as SVGAGI. The CDR3 nucleotides are TGTACCAGCGCTCAGGGCTACGAGCAGTACTTC. Translated: CTSAQGYEQYF.

This clonotype was recorded at least ten times. The rearrangement links TRBV7-8 to TRBJ1-2; 7 bases line up with TRBD1. Germline CDR1 is SGHVS and CDR2 is FQNEAQ. The CDR3 has 12 amino acids. J was trimmed by 13 bases and V by 5 bases; bases with no gene match: 10. The CDR3 loop is CASSLSGGGGTF. CDR3 bases: TGTGCCAGCAGCCTTTCAGGGGGGGGTGGCACCTTC.

This clonotype was picked up many times. The V and J genes are TRBV7-9 and TRBJ1-1; a weak D match, TRBD1 (6 bases). The germline V gene encodes CDR1 SEHNR and CDR2 FQNEAQ (reference sequence). This CDR3 is 16 amino acids long. V was trimmed by 5 bases and J by 0 bases, leaving 16 bases between them. CDR3 protein: CASSLGQRGMNTEAFF. The CDR3 DNA sequence: TGTGCCAGCAGCCTAGGACAAAGGGGGATGAACACTGAAGCTTTCTTT.

At least ten counts were recorded for this clonotype. The chain couples TRBV24-1 to TRBJ2-1; 7 nucleotides line up with TRBD2. CDR3 length: 13 residues. V lost 3 bases and J lost 11; bases outside the gene matches: 6. Germline V gene sequence: CDR1 KGHDR, CDR2 SFDVKD. The CDR3 region is CATSDPGGGKQFF. The DNA for the CDR3 is TGTGCCACCAGTGATCCTGGGGGGGGAAAGCAGTTCTTC.

This clonotype was seen repeatedly, ten times or more. J is TRBJ2-1 and V is TRBV6-5, with TRBD2 identical over 8 bases. CDR3 length: 17 residues. V shed 3 bases, J shed 7 bases, and the junction held 14 bases outside the gene matches. CDR1 and CDR2 (germline): MNHEY, SVGAGI. CDR3 sequence (DNA): TGTGCCAGCAGTTATCGACCCCGGGGGGGATCGGGGAATGAGCAGTTCTTC. As protein: CASSYRPRGGSGNEQFF.

This clonotype has more than one count but fewer than ten. The genes are TRBV24-1 and TRBJ2-3; 7 bases align to TRBD2. There are 13 residues in the CDR3. The germline CDR1 and CDR2 sequences are KGHDR and SFDVKD. Germline trimming cut 9 bases from V and 6 bases from J; bases unmatched to any gene: 8. The CDR3 spells CATWDYTRDTQYF. Here the CDR3 DNA reads TGTGCCACCTGGGACTATACCCGGGATACGCAGTATTTT.

The chain uses TRBV20-1 and TRBJ1-1; D is perhaps TRBD1 (6 bases). The CDR3 has 13 amino acids. The V gene's germline CDR1 is DFQATT and CDR2 SNEGSKA (reference sequence). V dropped 5 bases and J dropped 5 bases, with 15 bases sitting between them. Here the CDR3 reads CSASNAQGTEAFF. The CDR3 DNA reads TGCAGTGCTTCAAACGCCCAGGGGACTGAAGCTTTCTTT.

This clonotype was seen at least ten times. CDR3 nucleotides: TGCAGCGTGGGGGACAATCGCAGAGCTTTCTTT. As protein: CSVGDNRRAFF. The chain joins TRBV29-1 to TRBJ1-1; possible D gene TRBD1, 6 bases. V was clipped by 6 bases and J by 10 bases, with 15 bases between them. The CDR3 contains 11 residues. Germline V CDR1 and CDR2: SQVTM, ANQGSEA.

Ten or more counts support this clonotype. J is TRBJ1-6 and V is TRBV5-1; D not certain. CDR1 SGHRS and CDR2 YFSETQ come from the germline V gene. V was pared by 0 bases and J by 8 bases, with 6 bases between. This CDR3 region has 13 residues. The CDR3 is CASSLGSDSPLHF. In nucleotides, the CDR3 is TGCGCCAGCAGCTTGGGGTCTGATTCACCCCTCCACTTT.

This clonotype was detected ten times or more. This chain joins TRBV12-3 or TRBV12-4 and TRBJ2-1; 9 positions match TRBD1. Trimming at V came to 8 bases and at J to 10 bases, leaving 12 bases not matched to a gene. The CDR3 sequence is 14 residues long. For the CDR3, the DNA is TGTGCCAGCCGGGGGACAGGGCCCTTTCGGGAGCAGTTCTTC. It codes for CASRGTGPFREQFF.

This clonotype has just a few counts. CDR3 in DNA: TGTGCCAGCAGCGTAGGACAGGGTCGAGAGACCCAGTACTTC. It is translated as CASSVGQGRETQYF. This chain uses TRBV9 with TRBJ2-5; 7 bases line up with TRBD1. Germline V gene lookup returns CDR1 SGDLS and CDR2 YYNGEE. This CDR3 has 14 amino acids. The V gene end was trimmed by 0 bases and the J gene end by 4 bases; junction bases not matched to a gene: 3. The whole variable domain, filled in from reference TRBV9 and TRBJ2-5, reads DSGVTQTPKHLITATGQRVTLRCSPRSGDLSVYWYQQSLDQGLQFLIQYYNGEERAKGNILERFSAQQFPDLHSELNLSSLELGDSALYFCASSVGQGRETQYFGPGTRLLVL.

In its sample, this clonotype was seen many times. CDR3 loop: CATSRDMKPDTQYF. The CDR3 nucleotides read TGTGCCACCAGCAGAGATATGAAACCAGATACGCAGTATTTT. This rearrangement joins TRBV15 to TRBJ2-3; D is ambiguous. The CDR3 covers 14 residues. Germline V gene data show CDR1 as LNHNV and CDR2 as YYDKDF (reference sequence). V lost 0 bases to trimming and J lost 4 bases, with 8 bases between them.

This clonotype has a count of ten or more. The rearrangement joins TRBV6-2 or TRBV6-3 to TRBJ1-1; D possibly corresponds to TRBD1 (6 bases). Germline V gives CDR1 MNHEY, CDR2 SVGEGT. V was pared by 6 bases and J by 5 bases, with 25 bases between. CDR3 length equals 17 residues. CDR3 sequence reads: CASSRMDRLLEETEAFF. CDR3 nucleotides: TGTGCCAGCAGCCGAATGGACAGACTCCTTGAGGAAACTGAAGCTTTCTTT.

This clonotype has ten or more counts. The rearrangement uses TRBV27 and TRBJ2-3; no firm D call. Deletions cut 3 bases from V and 4 bases from J, with 5 bases between. This CDR3 spans 12 amino acids. Germline V gene sequence: CDR1 MNHEY, CDR2 SMNVEV (reference sequence). The CDR3 DNA is TGTGCCAGCAGTTTTTTCCCAGATACGCAGTATTTT. Its translation: CASSFFPDTQYF.

This clonotype was seen repeatedly, ten times or more. An end of the junction does not agree with germline; a read error may underlie this. CDR3 DNA: TGCGCCAGCAGCTTGAACTCTGAAGCTTTCTTT. This sequence encodes CASSLNSEAFF. The chain carries TRBV5-1 and TRBJ1-1; D remains ambiguous. The CDR3 length is 11 residues. Germline-derived CDR1 and CDR2 are SGHRS and YFSETQ.

This clonotype is medium-sized (0.01 to 0.1%) within its sample. The rearrangement joins TRBV14 to TRBJ2-1; 7 bases are shared with TRBD1. Germline V gene lookup returns CDR1 SGHDN and CDR2 FVKESK. Unmatched junction bases numbered 8, after V lost 0 bases and J lost 9 bases. The CDR3 is made up of 15 amino acids. The CDR3 DNA reads TGTGCCAGCAGCCAAGATACAGGGGTGGTCGGTGAGCAGTTCTTC. Its protein is CASSQDTGVVGEQFF.

This clonotype has a count of ten or more. V gene TRBV20-1 combines with J gene TRBJ2-1, with TRBD2 matching over 10 bases. CDR1 is DFQATT and CDR2 is SNEGSKA in the germline V gene (reference sequence). V lost 6 bases to trimming and J lost 2 bases; unmatched junction nucleotides: 4. This CDR3 is 14 amino acids long. The CDR3 loop is CSASTSGAYNEQFF. The CDR3 DNA is TGCAGTGCGAGCACTAGCGGGGCCTACAATGAGCAGTTCTTC.

This clonotype was observed many times. The gene calls are TRBV25-1 and TRBJ2-3, with 8 bases matching TRBD2. The CDR3 covers 15 residues. V gave up 3 bases and J gave up 6 bases; unmatched junction bases: 8. Germline assignment: CDR1 MGHDK and CDR2 SYGVNS. CDR3 DNA: TGTGCCAGCAGTGAGGGCGGGGGGCGGCTGGATACGCAGTATTTT. Translating gives CASSEGGGRLDTQYF.

This clonotype was counted many times. J is TRBJ2-3 and V is TRBV29-1, with 8 bases fitting TRBD1. There are 12 residues in the CDR3. V gave up 4 bases and J gave up 6 bases; unmatched junction bases: 3. Germline V CDR1 and CDR2: SQVTM, ANQGSEA. The CDR3 bases are TGCAGCGTTGCCCAGGGGGCGGATACGCAGTATTTT. Its translation: CSVAQGADTQYF.

This clonotype was seen many times. The chain combines TRBV7-9 with TRBJ2-7, with D possibly matching TRBD2 (5 bases). The CDR3 has 12 residues. Germline-derived CDR1 and CDR2 are SEHNR and FQNEAQ (reference sequence). Trimming removed 8 bases at V and 3 bases at J, with 11 bases between. CDR3 DNA: TGTGCCAGCGGACTCGGGGTCTACGAGCAGTACTTC. This gives the protein CASGLGVYEQYF.

This clonotype was seen ten or more times. J is TRBJ1-4 and V is TRBV20-1; D remains ambiguous. Trimming stripped 4 bases from V and 0 bases from J, with 15 bases between. Germline V CDR1 and CDR2: DFQATT, SNEGSKA (reference sequence). This CDR3 has 16 residues. The DNA of the CDR3 is TGCAGTGCTAACGATATTATCAAATCAACTAATGAAAAACTGTTTTTT. It codes for CSANDIIKSTNEKLFF.

Within the sample, this clonotype is medium-sized. This chain uses TRBV3-1 with TRBJ2-5; D is undetermined. This CDR3 has 13 amino acids. Germline CDR1 is LGHDT and CDR2 is YNNKEL (reference sequence). V was pared by 4 bases and J by 3 bases, with 9 bases between. The CDR3 loop reads CASSRGREETQYF. CDR3 coding DNA: TGTGCCAGCAGCCGCGGCAGAGAAGAGACCCAGTACTTC.

As regards this clonotype: This may be a read error: a much more frequent sequence differs by one nucleotide. This chain connects TRBV12-3 or TRBV12-4 to TRBJ2-5, with 7 bases identical to TRBD2. The CDR3 totals 14 residues. The CDR3 bases are TGTGCCAACAGTGTCGGGACGGCCCGGGGGGCCCAGTACTTC. Its translation is CANSVGTARGAQYF.

This chain uses TRBV3-1 with TRBJ1-1; perhaps TRBD1 as D (6 bases). The CDR3 runs to 15 residues. Germline V gives CDR1 LGHDT, CDR2 YNNKEL (reference sequence). Trimming took 3 bases from V and 2 from J, leaving 13 bases between them. The CDR3 loop is CASSQGLQGNTEAFF. The CDR3 bases are TGTGCCAGCAGCCAGGGATTACAGGGAAACACTGAAGCTTTCTTT.

The rearrangement joins TRBV7-8 to TRBJ2-1; possible D gene TRBD2, 5 bases. Germline CDR1 reads SGHVS; CDR2 reads FQNEAQ. This CDR3 region has 14 residues. The V end lost 7 bases, the J end lost 4 bases, and 14 bases lay between the germline ends. DNA of the CDR3: TGTGCCAGCAACCAATTGGACTCGTACAATGAGCAGTTCTTC. This codes for CASNQLDSYNEQFF.

This clonotype was observed many times. The rearrangement links TRBV9 to TRBJ2-3, with TRBD2 as a possible D gene (5 bases). Germline CDR1 is SGDLS and CDR2 is YYNGEE. The CDR3 sequence is 15 residues long. Trimming took off 4 bases at V and 0 bases at J, with 12 bases between the two ends. CDR3: CASSPSGSSTDTQYF. CDR3 coding DNA: TGTGCCAGCAGCCCTTCGGGGTCGAGCACAGATACGCAGTATTTT.

In this sample, this clonotype turned up many times. The chain combines TRBV7-3 with TRBJ2-3; TRBD1 matches at 8 bases. This CDR3 has 14 residues. Germline values: CDR1 SGHTA, CDR2 FQGTGA. J gave up 4 bases and V 6 bases, and 6 bases lay outside the gene matches. CDR3 loop: CASRHGTGPDTQYF. CDR3 sequence (DNA): TGTGCCAGCAGACACGGGACAGGTCCAGATACGCAGTATTTT.

At least ten counts were recorded for this clonotype. The chain employs TRBV4-3 and TRBJ1-3; no clear D gene. The CDR3 has 15 residues. V lost 0 bases and J 3 bases, leaving 9 bases between the germline ends. From germline, CDR1 is LGHNA and CDR2 YSLEER. CDR3 residues: CASSQDPGVGNTIYF. CDR3 sequence (DNA): TGCGCCAGCAGCCAAGATCCCGGAGTTGGAAACACCATATATTTT.

This clonotype came up many times. This rearrangement joins TRBV20-1 to TRBJ1-5, with D unclear. The length of the CDR3 is 17 residues. Deletions cut 1 base from V and 2 bases from J, with 18 bases between. The germline gives CDR1 DFQATT, CDR2 SNEGSKA (reference sequence). The CDR3 region has the DNA TGCAGTGCTAGAGCCCTGCGAGGGCCCGCGGGCAATCAGCCCCAGCATTTT. This codes for CSARALRGPAGNQPQHF.

The CDR3 region is CASSLGHREVETQYF. The CDR3, as DNA: TGCGCCAGCAGCTTAGGCCACAGGGAAGTGGAGACCCAGTACTTC. The chain employs TRBV5-1 and TRBJ2-5, with D possibly TRBD1 on 6 matching bases. The CDR3 is 15 amino acids. From germline, CDR1 is SGHRS and CDR2 YFSETQ. Trimming pared 2 bases from V and 5 bases from J, leaving 16 bases between.

This clonotype was recorded at least ten times. The chain combines TRBV5-1 with TRBJ1-6, with D hard to call. The CDR3 totals 13 residues. Per the germline V gene, CDR1 is SGHRS and CDR2 is YFSETQ. V shed 4 bases and J shed 6 bases, with 8 bases lying between them. DNA for the CDR3: TGCGCCAGCAGCCTTACAAGTAATTCACCCCTCCACTTT. It translates to CASSLTSNSPLHF.